The present TCR beta chain was sequenced within a study of T cell changes during pregnancy in multiple sclerosis. Measured with immunoSEQ multiplex PCR; TCRdb has only the in-frame clones, and not every one. The repertoire has about 42,000 clones, more than 90% of them found once; the top ten carry nearly 2%. Germline V gene lookup returns CDR1 MGHDK and CDR2 SYGVNS. The CDR3 runs to 13 residues. Trimming pared 7 bases from V and 8 bases from J, leaving 17 bases between. This clonotype originated in a female donor in good health, enrolled as a control in a pregnancy study. The chain joins TRBV25-1 to TRBJ1-1; D may be TRBD1 (5 bases). The source was CD4+ T cells from peripheral blood mononuclear cells, collected after pregnancy. CDR3 amino acids: CASTESGYSEAFF. For the CDR3, the DNA is TGTGCCAGCACCGAGTCAGGGTATTCCGAAGCTTTCTTT.